Following are 24 T cell receptor beta chains from one sample sequenced in a study of beta chain features in type 1 diabetes. Points from the study as a whole: All four CD4+ subsets of Type 1 diabetes patients contained TCRB CDR3s that were moderately but significantly shorter.

These receptors are not linked to any known antigen. The whole isolated RNA underwent reverse transcription, so sequencing captured expressed TCRB transcripts. Method: immunoSEQ multiplex PCR; TCRdb's copy keeps in-frame clones and lacks some. Of about 360,000 clones listed, over 10% are singletons. Material: naive CD4+ T cells from blood. These receptors were collected from a woman aged 18 to 35 with type 1 diabetes.

This clone occurred a few times. V and J are TRBV7-6 and TRBJ2-7; D is perhaps TRBD2 (6 bases). Trimming left V 4 bases short and J 7 bases short, with 11 bases between. This CDR3 region has 12 residues. The germline CDR1 and CDR2 sequences are SGHVS and FNYEAQ. The CDR3 loop reads CASSSSGVEQYF. The CDR3 DNA reads TGTGCCAGCAGCTCCTCGGGGGTTGAGCAGTACTTC.

The chain is built from TRBV11-2 and TRBJ1-2; 7 bases are shared with TRBD1. CDR1 SGHAT and CDR2 FQNNGV come from the germline V gene. Trimming at V came to 4 bases and at J to 0 bases, leaving 5 bases not matched to a gene. The length of the CDR3 is 15 residues. CDR3 DNA sequence: TGTGCCAGCAGCTCCAGGACAGGAGCTAACTATGGCTACACCTTC. Translating it yields CASSSRTGANYGYTF.

Only a few counts were recorded for this clone. The chain joins TRBV5-1 to TRBJ2-1; 13 bases are shared with TRBD2. Germline V gene sequence: CDR1 SGHRS, CDR2 YFSETQ. V trimming: 4 bases; J trimming: 3 bases; junction bases outside the gene matches: 7. The CDR3 is made up of 17 amino acids. The CDR3 region has the DNA TGCGCCAGCAGCCCGGGGACTAGCGGGGTCGGCTACAATGAGCAGTTCTTC. Its protein product is CASSPGTSGVGYNEQFF.

The rearrangement links TRBV30 to TRBJ2-2, with no clear D. The CDR3 is made up of 13 amino acids. V gave up 1 base and J gave up 8 bases, with 11 bases separating them. Germline V gene sequence: CDR1 GTSNPN, CDR2 SVGIG (reference sequence). CDR3 in DNA: TGTGCCTGGAGTGCCGAGATTTGGGGGGAGCTGTTTTTT. Encoded protein: CAWSAEIWGELFF. The variable domain in full, completed from reference TRBV30 and TRBJ2-2, reads SQTIHQWPATLVQPVGSPLSLECTVEGTSNPNLYWYRQAAGRGLQLLFYSVGIGQISSEVPQNLSASRPQDRQFILSSKKLLLSDSGFYLCAWSAEIWGELFFGEGSRLTVL.

There are a few counts of this clone. This sequence joins TRBV2 and TRBJ2-7; D not certain. V lost 0 bases and J 6 bases, leaving 6 bases between the germline ends. Germline V lookup: CDR1 SNHLY, CDR2 FYNNEI. CDR3 size: 12 residues. In nucleotides, the CDR3 is TGTGCCAGCAGTGAAGCGCCTACCGAGCAGTACTTC. It is translated as CASSEAPTEQYF.

This clone was recorded a few times. The genes are TRBV9 and TRBJ2-5; 7 bases fit TRBD2. Germline V lookup: CDR1 SGDLS, CDR2 YYNGEE. The junction had 5 bases not matched to a gene; V was cut back by 0 bases and J by 3 bases. The CDR3 contains 15 residues. CDR3 bases: TGTGCCAGCAGCGTAGGGGGGGGAAAAAAAGAGACCCAGTACTTC. Translation gives CASSVGGGKKETQYF.

The chain links TRBV7-9 to TRBJ1-2, with D tentatively TRBD1 (6 bases). The CDR3 is 15 residues long. With 5 bases removed from V and 4 bases from J, the gap between germline ends came to 17 bases. Germline V lookup: CDR1 SEHNR, CDR2 FQNEAQ (reference sequence). The CDR3 region is CASSIRGGFSYGYTF. The CDR3 region has the DNA TGTGCCAGCAGCATCAGGGGTGGCTTTAGCTATGGCTACACCTTC. Full variable domain (outside the CDR3, taken from reference TRBV7-9 and TRBJ1-2): DTGVSQNPRHKITKRGQNVTFRCDPISEHNRLYWYRQTLGQGPEFLTYFQNEAQLEKSRLLSDRFSAERPKGSFSTLEIQRTEQGDSAMYLCASSIRGGFSYGYTFGSGTRLTVV.

The sample holds a few counts of this clone. In this CDR3 the conserved last residue, phenylalanine or tryptophan, is missing, so a read error is likely. It is unclear where the CDR3 begins or ends on the DNA, so no DNA is shown, and the CDR3 is as TCRdb lists it. The rearrangement uses TRBV21-1 and TRBJ1-2; TRBD1 is the table's D call, not checked against the DNA. TRBV21-1 is annotated as a pseudogene. The CDR3 has 15 amino acids, counting both end residues. The CDR3 sequence is CASSRRILGHRANPL.

This clone was counted a few times. The CDR3 nucleotides are TGTGCCAGCAGCCAAGAGATTCCGGACAGGGGGCTCGGCTACACCTTC. It is translated as CASSQEIPDRGLGYTF. J is TRBJ1-2 and V is TRBV4-2; 11 bases match TRBD1. With V trimmed by 0 bases and J by 8 bases, 8 bases remained unmatched. In germline, CDR1 is LGHNA, CDR2 YNFKEQ. The CDR3 loop spans 16 amino acids.

This clone has more than one count but fewer than ten. The same CDR3 also results from other DNA sequences found in this sample. V and J are TRBV5-1 and TRBJ2-2; TRBD1 matches at 7 bases. The germline CDR1 and CDR2 sequences are SGHRS and YFSETQ. V shed 3 bases and J 2 bases; nucleotides not matched to a gene: 4. The CDR3 is made up of 15 amino acids. CDR3 region: CASSSRTGNTGELFF. The CDR3 DNA sequence: TGCGCCAGCAGCTCCCGGACAGGAAACACCGGGGAGCTGTTTTTT.

This clone was observed a few times. This chain connects TRBV29-1 to TRBJ2-5; D might be TRBD2 (5 bases). Germline CDR1 and CDR2: SQVTM and ANQGSEA. CDR3 length equals 15 residues. V dropped 2 bases and J dropped 4 bases, with 17 bases sitting between them. DNA of the CDR3: TGCAGCGTTGAATACCGAGCGGCGTTTCGAGAGACCCAGTACTTC. Protein product: CSVEYRAAFRETQYF.

This clone was seen more than once but under ten times. The J gene is TRBJ1-4, the V gene TRBV6-5; 8 nucleotides agree with TRBD1. Germline V gene sequence: CDR1 MNHEY, CDR2 SVGAGI. The CDR3 totals 15 residues. V was pared by 8 bases and J by 8 bases, with 13 bases of the junction left unmatched. CDR3 sequence (DNA): TGTGCCAGCCGGGCCGGAGGACAGGGTAGCGAAAAACTGTTTTTT. This gives the protein CASRAGGQGSEKLFF.

The chain couples TRBV29-1 to TRBJ1-1; D is unclear. This CDR3 contains 13 residues. CDR1 is SQVTM, CDR2 ANQGSEA, per germline. V was clipped by 6 bases and J by 0 bases, with 11 bases between them. The CDR3 sequence is CSVAVTVNTEAFF. CDR3 bases: TGCAGCGTGGCCGTAACCGTGAACACTGAAGCTTTCTTT.

The rearrangement links TRBV4-3 to TRBJ1-2; the D is unclear. Germline V CDR1 and CDR2: LGHNA, YSLEER. This CDR3 comprises 13 residues. Trimming stripped 1 base from V and 8 bases from J, with 11 bases between. The CDR3 DNA sequence: TGCGCCAGCAGCCAAGTCCCTAACGGGGGCTACACCTTC. Its translation: CASSQVPNGGYTF.

The chain's CDR3 is CASSAERELSYNEQFF. DNA of the CDR3: TGTGCCAGCAGTGCTGAGCGGGAGCTATCCTACAATGAGCAGTTCTTC. The chain has TRBV2 and TRBJ2-1, with 8 nucleotides matching TRBD2. This CDR3 region has 16 residues. V shed 4 bases and J 1 base; nucleotides not matched to a gene: 6. Germline V gene sequence: CDR1 SNHLY, CDR2 FYNNEI. Complete variable domain (other parts from reference TRBV2 and TRBJ2-1): EPEVTQTPSHQVTQMGQEVILRCVPISNHLYFYWYRQILGQKVEFLVSFYNNEISEKSEIFDDQFSVERPDGSNFTLKIRSTKLEDSAMYFCASSAERELSYNEQFFGPGTRLTVL.

This clone was found a few times. The rearrangement links TRBV10-3 to TRBJ2-3; TRBD1 matches at 7 bases. Germline values: CDR1 ENHRY, CDR2 SYGVKD. This CDR3 contains 13 residues. After removal of 8 bases from V and 4 bases from J, the junction contained 6 bases not matched to a gene. The CDR3 region is CAIRQGPPDTQYF. Here the CDR3 DNA reads TGTGCCATCCGACAGGGCCCCCCAGATACGCAGTATTTT.

The genes are TRBV7-3 and TRBJ2-1; 7 bases align to TRBD1. From germline, CDR1 is SGHTA and CDR2 FQGTGA. The CDR3 totals 18 residues. Trimming removed 5 bases from V and 6 bases from J; junction bases left unmatched: 19. CDR3 loop: CASSPRDTRRRQGNEQFF. In DNA form, the CDR3 reads TGTGCCAGCAGCCCCCGCGACACCCGTCGAAGACAGGGCAATGAGCAGTTCTTC.

This clone was observed a handful of times. The V and J genes are TRBV19 and TRBJ1-5; tentative D call: TRBD1 (6 bases). V lost 8 bases, J lost 3 bases, and 23 bases lay in between. The CDR3 is made up of 17 amino acids. Germline CDR1 is LNHDA and CDR2 is SQIVND (reference sequence). In DNA form, the CDR3 reads TGTGCCAGTCGGACAGAACCTTACCTTAGATCCAATCAGCCCCAGCATTTT. The encoded protein is CASRTEPYLRSNQPQHF.

The chain has TRBV7-2 and TRBJ2-3; D may be TRBD1 (6 bases). This CDR3 region has 12 residues. V was cut by 5 bases and J by 10 bases, with 13 bases left in between. Germline V gene lookup returns CDR1 SGHTA and CDR2 FQGNSA. CDR3 residues: CASSATGLAQYF. Written as DNA, the CDR3 is TGTGCCAGCAGCGCGACAGGTTTGGCGCAGTATTTT. Full variable domain (missing parts from reference TRBV7-2 and TRBJ2-3): GAGVSQSPSNKVTEKGKDVELRCDPISGHTALYWYRQSLGQGLEFLIYFQGNSAPDKSGLPSDRFSAERTGGSVSTLTIQRTQQEDSAVYLCASSATGLAQYFGPGTRLTVL.

This sequence joins TRBV27 and TRBJ1-6, with 7 positions matching TRBD1. CDR3 size: 14 residues. From germline, CDR1 is MNHEY and CDR2 SMNVEV (reference sequence). The ends lost 8 bases at V and 10 bases at J; junction bases unmatched: 11. In DNA form, the CDR3 reads TGTGCCAGCGGATCAACAGGGGTGAGGTCACCCCTCCACTTT. This encodes CASGSTGVRSPLHF.

The sample holds a few counts of this clone. Within the sample, other DNA sequences also encode this same CDR3. The rearrangement joins TRBV20-1 to TRBJ1-1, with no clear D. The germline V and J ends were trimmed by 6 bases and 4 bases, with 9 bases remaining between them. Germline-derived CDR1 and CDR2 are DFQATT and SNEGSKA (reference sequence). The CDR3 sequence is 11 residues long. The CDR3 DNA reads as TGCAGTGCCATCCCGGGCACTGAAGCTTTCTTT. Encoded protein: CSAIPGTEAFF.

The chain joins TRBV2 to TRBJ1-5; possibly TRBD1 for D (6 bases). Looked up from germline, CDR1 is SNHLY and CDR2 is FYNNEI. V was pared by 7 bases and J by 7 bases, with 17 bases between. This CDR3 region has 14 residues. Written as DNA, the CDR3 is TGTGCCAGCACCCCCGGGGGGCCGTCGCAGCCCCAGCATTTT. Protein product: CASTPGGPSQPQHF.

This clone occurred a few times. V and J are TRBV4-3 and TRBJ2-7; possible D gene TRBD2, 6 bases. Germline values: CDR1 LGHNA, CDR2 YSLEER. V gave up 4 bases and J gave up 0 bases, with 16 bases separating them. CDR3 length: 16 residues. The CDR3 region has the DNA TGCGCCAGCAGCCCAAATGGGTTAGCGGACTCCTACGAGCAGTACTTC. Residues: CASSPNGLADSYEQYF.

Regarding this clone: Other DNA variants within this sample encode the same CDR3. The chain couples TRBV18 to TRBJ2-5; D ambiguous. Trimming removed 3 bases from V and 1 base from J, with 6 bases in between. The CDR3 spans 13 residues. Germline V CDR1 and CDR2: KGHSH, LQKENI. As DNA, the CDR3 is TGTGCCAGCTCACCGGTCAGCCAAGAGACCCAGTACTTC. Protein sequence: CASSPVSQETQYF.